One and the same sample provided the 24 T cell receptor beta chains below, sequenced in a study of shared clonotypes between healthy human individuals. Sequenced by immunoSEQ multiplex PCR; TCRdb stores in-frame clones only, minus some. The table shows around 2,000,000 clones, with about 95% occurring only once. Naive CD8 isolation took CD45RO-negative cells positively selected for CCR7 and excluded terminally differentiated effector memory CD45RA+ cells. Sequenced material: naive CD8+ T cells sorted from blood. The receptors shown here come from a man aged 18-30 years in good health.

The V gene is TRBV14, the J gene TRBJ1-2, with D perhaps matching TRBD1 (5 bases). The CDR3 length is 17 residues. V was trimmed by 0 bases and J by 0 bases, leaving 14 bases between them. Germline V gene sequence: CDR1 SGHDN, CDR2 FVKESK. The CDR3 coding sequence is TGTGCCAGCAGCCAAGATCCTTGGACACCGACTAACTATGGCTACACCTTC. Amino acid sequence: CASSQDPWTPTNYGYTF.

V and J are TRBV2 and TRBJ2-7; D not resolved. V was shortened by 4 bases and J by 2 bases, with 12 bases between the two germline ends. The CDR3 sequence is 14 residues long. The germline V gene encodes CDR1 SNHLY and CDR2 FYNNEI. CDR3 amino acids: CASSAIVSPYEQYF. The CDR3 DNA reads TGTGCCAGCAGTGCTATAGTGTCCCCCTACGAGCAGTACTTC.

V and J are TRBV13 and TRBJ1-1; D unresolved. The germline V gene encodes CDR1 PRHDT and CDR2 FYEKMQ (reference sequence). This CDR3 contains 15 residues. V lost 4 bases and J 5 bases, leaving 17 bases between the germline ends. The CDR3 bases are TGTGCCAGCAGCTCTTTATACGAGATGAGGACTGAAGCTTTCTTT. It codes for CASSSLYEMRTEAFF.

The chain couples TRBV5-1 to TRBJ2-7; D possibly uses TRBD1 or TRBD2 (5 bases each). CDR3 length equals 15 residues. The V gene lost 4 bases and the J gene lost 4 bases, with 18 bases spanning the gap. Germline CDR1 is SGHRS and CDR2 is YFSETQ. This CDR3 is CASSTSGAGGYEQYF. CDR3 coding DNA: TGCGCCAGCAGCACCTCCGGGGCAGGAGGTTACGAGCAGTACTTC. Combining the CDR3 with reference TRBV5-1 and TRBJ2-7 gives the whole variable domain KAGVTQTPRYLIKTRGQQVTLSCSPISGHRSVSWYQQTPGQGLQFLFEYFSETQRNKGNFPGRFSGRQFSNSRSEMNVSTLELGDSALYLCASSTSGAGGYEQYFGPGTRLTVT.

This clone was seen once. V and J are TRBV27 and TRBJ1-4; 11 positions agree with TRBD1. V trimming: 1 base; J trimming: 7 bases; junction bases outside the gene matches: 8. Per germline, CDR1 MNHEY and CDR2 SMNVEV (reference sequence). This CDR3 has 17 amino acids. The CDR3 DNA reads as TGTGCCAGCAGTTTATATCGGACAGGGGGCATGGGTGAAAAACTGTTTTTT. Translating it yields CASSLYRTGGMGEKLFF.

CDR3 sequence: CASSYSAGQGTYEQYF. For the CDR3, the DNA is TGTGCCAGCAGTTACTCCGCGGGACAGGGCACCTACGAGCAGTACTTC. The rearrangement uses TRBV6-5 and TRBJ2-7; TRBD1 matches at 9 bases. V dropped 0 bases and J dropped 2; count of bases not matched to a gene: 5. There are 16 residues in the CDR3. Germline values: CDR1 MNHEY, CDR2 SVGAGI.

This clone was detected once. This chain links TRBV5-6 with TRBJ2-7, with D unclear. The CDR3 totals 12 residues. V gave up 4 bases and J gave up 3 bases, with 8 bases separating them. Germline CDR1 SGHDT, CDR2 YYEEEE. CDR3 loop: CASSDVGYEQYF. The CDR3 DNA sequence: TGTGCCAGCAGCGATGTAGGCTACGAGCAGTACTTC.

The gene calls are TRBV7-9 and TRBJ1-1; possibly TRBD1 for D (6 bases). CDR3 length: 15 residues. Per the germline V gene, CDR1 is SEHNR and CDR2 is FQNEAQ (reference sequence). The V end lost 5 bases, the J end lost 4 bases, and 17 bases lay between the germline ends. DNA for the CDR3: TGTGCCAGCAGCCCACTACAGGGAAAATTCACTGAAGCTTTCTTT. Its protein product is CASSPLQGKFTEAFF.

The rearrangement joins TRBV4-2 to TRBJ1-1, with D possibly being TRBD1 (5 bases). V lost 3 bases and J 1 base, leaving 12 bases between the germline ends. Germline CDR1 reads LGHNA; CDR2 reads YNFKEQ. The CDR3 consists of 15 residues. CDR3 sequence reads: CASSQGDQGNTEAFF. In nucleotides, the CDR3 is TGTGCCAGCAGCCAGGGGGATCAGGGGAACACTGAAGCTTTCTTT.

The chain uses TRBV6-1 and TRBJ2-7; 8 nucleotides align to TRBD1. Germline CDR1 reads MNHNS; CDR2 reads SASEGT. J was trimmed by 5 bases and V by 10 bases; bases with no gene match: 16. The length of the CDR3 is 15 residues. This CDR3 reads CAIEWLSTGVHEQYF. As DNA, the CDR3 is TGTGCCATCGAGTGGCTATCGACAGGGGTCCACGAGCAGTACTTC.

This chain uses TRBV4-1 with TRBJ2-5; TRBD2 aligns across 13 bases. The germline gives CDR1 MGHRA, CDR2 YSYEKL. V lost 4 bases to trimming and J lost 4 bases; unmatched junction nucleotides: 6. The CDR3 spans 16 residues. The CDR3 nucleotides are TGCGCCAGCAGCCCGAGGACTAGCGGGGGTAGAGAGACCCAGTACTTC. This codes for CASSPRTSGGRETQYF.

The J gene is TRBJ2-7, the V gene TRBV27, with D possibly being TRBD1 (6 bases). The V end lost 2 bases, the J end lost 6 bases, and 14 bases lay between the germline ends. CDR3 length: 14 residues. CDR1 MNHEY and CDR2 SMNVEV come from the germline V gene (reference sequence). CDR3 amino acids: CASSLAGQQGEQYF. The CDR3 nucleotides read TGTGCCAGCAGTTTAGCAGGTCAACAGGGCGAGCAGTACTTC.

On this clone: This same CDR3 is encoded by further DNA sequences in the sample. This chain links TRBV4-1 with TRBJ2-7; tentative D call: TRBD1 (5 bases). CDR3 length: 14 residues. Germline CDR1 reads MGHRA; CDR2 reads YSYEKL. The V and J ends lost 4 bases and 2 bases respectively, with 12 bases between them. Here the CDR3 reads CASSLDRGTYEQYF. CDR3 DNA: TGCGCCAGCAGCCTAGATAGGGGAACCTACGAGCAGTACTTC.

This CDR3 reads CASSYPDESSGNTIYF. The CDR3 nucleotides are TGTGCCAGCAGCTACCCGGACGAAAGCTCTGGAAACACCATATATTTT. The rearrangement joins TRBV13 to TRBJ1-3, with no clear D. Germline V gene sequence: CDR1 PRHDT, CDR2 FYEKMQ (reference sequence). The V end was cut by 4 bases, the J end by 0 bases, with 13 bases between. The CDR3 has 16 amino acids.

The CDR3 spells CASSNPGQISYEQYF. The DNA for the CDR3 is TGCGCCAGCAGTAACCCGGGACAGATCTCCTACGAGCAGTACTTC. The rearrangement links TRBV10-2 to TRBJ2-7; 7 nucleotides agree with TRBD1. The CDR3 totals 15 residues. With 5 bases clipped from V and 0 bases from J, the junction kept 7 bases outside the gene matches. Germline V gives CDR1 WSHSY, CDR2 SAAADI.

This rearrangement joins TRBV28 to TRBJ2-7; D is unresolved. The CDR3 runs to 14 residues. Per the germline V gene, CDR1 is MDHEN and CDR2 is SYDVKM. Trimming shortened V by 4 bases and J by 2 bases, and 12 bases separated the two germline ends. Written as DNA, the CDR3 is TGTGCCAGCAGTTCAACGGGTTCCACCTACGAGCAGTACTTC. Encoded protein: CASSSTGSTYEQYF. Using reference TRBV28 and TRBJ2-7 for the parts outside the CDR3, the full variable domain is DVKVTQSSRYLVKRTGEKVFLECVQDMDHENMFWYRQDPGLGLRLIYFSYDVKMKEKGDIPEGYSVSREKKERFSLILESASTNQTSMYLCASSSTGSTYEQYFGPGTRLTVT.

This sequence joins TRBV2 and TRBJ1-2; tentative D call: TRBD1 (5 bases). The CDR3 is 18 residues long. V dropped 7 bases and J dropped 2 bases, with 26 bases sitting between them. CDR1 and CDR2 (germline): SNHLY, FYNNEI. The CDR3 protein is CASTGFLGFGGANYGYTF. CDR3 nucleotides: TGTGCCAGCACAGGATTTTTAGGGTTTGGTGGGGCCAACTATGGCTACACCTTC.

The chain combines TRBV19 with TRBJ1-1; D call uncertain. CDR3 length equals 13 residues. Trimming took off 2 bases at V and 3 bases at J, with 7 bases between the two ends. Looked up from germline, CDR1 is LNHDA and CDR2 is SQIVND (reference sequence). CDR3 region: CASSITIDTEAFF. The CDR3 DNA reads TGTGCCAGTAGTATAACCATCGACACTGAAGCTTTCTTT.

V and J are TRBV2 and TRBJ2-2; 8 positions agree with TRBD2. Germline loops: CDR1 SNHLY, CDR2 FYNNEI. The CDR3 is made up of 19 amino acids. V lost 0 bases, J lost 1 base, and 10 bases stayed unmatched. The CDR3 DNA follows: TGTGCCAGCAGTGAAGCGTACGGGGGGGGCCTCTGGAACACCGGGGAGCTGTTTTTT. Residues: CASSEAYGGGLWNTGELFF.

The chain links TRBV6-1 to TRBJ1-5; D uncertain. V shed 1 base and J shed 0 bases, with 4 bases lying between them. CDR1 and CDR2 from the germline V gene are MNHNS and SASEGT. The length of the CDR3 is 14 residues. CDR3 residues: CASSEVISNQPQHF. Here the CDR3 DNA reads TGTGCCAGCAGTGAAGTCATTAGCAATCAGCCCCAGCATTTT.

A note on this clone: This specimen includes other DNA sequences encoding the same CDR3. The rearrangement uses TRBV30 and TRBJ2-7; TRBD1 matches at 9 bases. This CDR3 is built from 13 residues. Trimming at V came to 2 bases and at J to 3 bases, leaving 2 bases not matched to a gene. Germline values: CDR1 GTSNPN, CDR2 SVGIG (reference sequence). The CDR3 loop is CAWSLGQGYEQYF. In nucleotides, the CDR3 is TGTGCCTGGAGTTTGGGACAGGGCTACGAGCAGTACTTC.

The V gene is TRBV11-2, the J gene TRBJ2-1; 14 bases align to TRBD2. This CDR3 has 15 residues. V lost 6 bases, J lost 8 bases, and 6 bases stayed unmatched. Germline V gives CDR1 SGHAT, CDR2 FQNNGV. CDR3 protein: CASRHGTSGSDEQFF. In DNA form, the CDR3 reads TGTGCCAGCAGACACGGGACTAGCGGGAGCGATGAGCAGTTCTTC.

This chain joins TRBV7-8 and TRBJ1-1; a possible D gene is TRBD1 (5 bases). Germline V gene data show CDR1 as SGHVS and CDR2 as FQNEAQ. V lost 5 bases and J 2 bases, leaving 18 bases between the germline ends. This CDR3 is built from 16 residues. CDR3 DNA: TGTGCCAGCAGCAGATACCGGGACCTCCTTAACACTGAAGCTTTCTTT. This translates into CASSRYRDLLNTEAFF.

This clone has just one count. The chain is built from TRBV9 and TRBJ1-1; D gene uncertain. The V gene's germline CDR1 is SGDLS and CDR2 YYNGEE. The length of the CDR3 is 17 residues. The germline V and J ends were trimmed by 0 bases and 4 bases, with 19 bases remaining between them. CDR3 protein: CASSVGPEWGRATEAFF. The CDR3 DNA reads as TGTGCCAGCAGCGTAGGCCCGGAATGGGGTCGGGCCACTGAAGCTTTCTTT.